Below are 4 T cell receptor beta chains sequenced from a single sample in a study of CD8+CD57+ T cells in acquired aplastic anemia. The authors sequenced patients whose flow cytometry had shown CD8+CD57+ cell expansion. It was genomic DNA that served as the template for profiling TCR beta VDJ and CDR3. TCRdb re-called the reads with MiXCR, one entry per CDR3 protein. Among some 180,000 distinct CDR3 sequences listed, 63% were seen once. Source material: sorted CD4+, CD8+, or CD8+CD57+ T cells (not recorded which) from PBMCs. The receptors were gathered from a human donor with aplastic anemia.

The chain uses TRBV2 and TRBJ2-7; 11 bases align to TRBD2. The trim removed 8 bases at V and 6 bases at J, leaving 6 bases unmatched. Germline V gene sequence: CDR1 SNHLY, CDR2 FYNNEI. This CDR3 has 13 residues. The chain's CDR3 is CASLSLAGGEQYF. The CDR3 region has the DNA TGTGCCAGCCTCAGTCTAGCGGGGGGCGAGCAGTACTTC.

This clonotype was seen repeatedly, ten times or more. V and J are TRBV4-1 and TRBJ1-6; D perhaps matches TRBD1 (5 bases). This CDR3 is built from 14 residues. With 6 bases removed from V and 5 bases from J, the gap between germline ends came to 11 bases. The V gene's germline CDR1 is MGHRA and CDR2 YSYEKL. The CDR3 coding sequence is TGCGCCAGCAGGTCGGGACCGGATAATTCACCCCTCCACTTT. It codes for CASRSGPDNSPLHF.

This clonotype was detected only a few times. The V gene is TRBV9, the J gene TRBJ1-6; D remains ambiguous. V lost 5 bases, J lost 10 bases, and 13 bases lay in between. Germline values: CDR1 SGDLS, CDR2 YYNGEE. The CDR3 runs 13 residues. CDR3 protein: CASSLDPGSPLHF. In DNA, the CDR3 is TGTGCCAGCAGTCTAGATCCCGGGTCACCCCTCCACTTT.

The J gene is TRBJ2-5, the V gene TRBV20-1; TRBD1 matches at 7 bases. This CDR3 spans 12 amino acids. The V gene's germline CDR1 is DFQATT and CDR2 SNEGSKA (reference sequence). J gave up 5 bases and V 6 bases, and 6 bases lay outside the gene matches. The CDR3 sequence: CSARQGLETQYF. The CDR3, as DNA: TGCAGTGCCAGACAGGGTCTGGAGACCCAGTACTTC.